This TCR beta chain was observed in a study of T cell changes during pregnancy in multiple sclerosis (dated by TCRdb to the late 2010s). A note on the overall study: The study examined how the T cell repertoire changed over the course of pregnancy in women with multiple sclerosis.

CDR1 and CDR2, per the germline V gene (reference sequence), are LNHDA and SQIVND. Trimming accounts for 6 bases at V and 11 bases at J, while the number of junction bases matched to no gene is 17. The CDR3 runs 16 amino acids, cysteine and phenylalanine included. Only the CDR3 portion is preserved as DNA: 48 bases, with reading frame beginning at the first base. This clone was picked up a small number of times. Its antigen remains unidentified. No clone much larger than this one lies a single base away; base qualities are absent. Receptors were amplified or captured by the immunoSEQ multiplex PCR assay. The clones in this table, taken by TCRdb from immuneACCESS, are in-frame only. Not every clone is retained; where verified, under half of the shortfall comes from an unresolved V gene, and the cause of the rest is unknown. The sample includes around 50,000 clones, with 80% to 90% observed a single time. 8% to 9.5% of the sample lies in the top ten.

The clonotype was recovered from a female donor with multiple sclerosis, enrolled in a pregnancy study. The rearranged segments are TRBV19 and TRBJ2-3, with TRBD2 matching 10 junction bases. The input for sequencing was CD8+ T cells from peripheral blood mononuclear cells, taken in the second trimester of pregnancy. The sequenced DNA: TGTGCCAGTAGGCCCCCCAGGGGTCTAGCGGGAGACAGGCAGTATTTT. It is translated as CASRPPRGLAGDRQYF.